A selection of T cell receptor beta chains follows, all from one sample in a study of T cells in Graves' hyperthyroidism and ophthalmopathy. TCRdb redid the calling of the multiplex PCR reads with MiXCR, one entry per CDR3 protein. This sample carries about 510,000 distinct CDR3 sequences, 40% to 50% of them seen once, and the ten largest clones take about 43%. The sequencing input was peripheral blood or thyroid tissue (not recorded which). All receptors come from an adult woman with Graves' disease, either hyperthyroidism or ophthalmopathy (not recorded which). CDR3s include the opening cysteine and the closing phenylalanine or tryptophan. D genes are given only for firm matches. Not every row has a clone size; where given, it reads once, few, many or a size class.

clone_size	v_call	j_call	d_call	cdr3_nt	cdr3_aa
-	TRBV7-8	TRBJ1-2	-	TGTGCCAGCAGCTTACAGGAGAAATATGGCTACACCTTC	CASSLQEKYGYTF
many	TRBV10-3	TRBJ1-6	-	TGTGCCATCAGTCAGCCTACAGGGAACTCACCCCTCCACTTT	CAISQPTGNSPLHF
-	TRBV19	TRBJ1-5	-	TGTGCCAGTAGTTTCGGGCCGGGTCAGCCCCAGCATTTT	CASSFGPGQPQHF
-	TRBV20-1	TRBJ1-5	-	TGCAGTGCTAGTATTGGCATCTATCAGCCCCAGCATTTT	CSASIGIYQPQHF
-	TRBV10-2	TRBJ1-2	TRBD1	TGCGCCAGCAGTGAGATAAGACAGGGGGCTGGCTACACCTTC	CASSEIRQGAGYTF
once	TRBV20-1	TRBJ1-6	TRBD1	TGCAGCATAAGGGACAGAATCTATAATTCACCCCTCCACTTT	CSIRDRIYNSPLHF
few	TRBV7-9	TRBJ1-6	-	TGTGCCAGCAGCGGGGGGGCGTGGGGGAATTCACCCCTCCACTTT	CASSGGAWGNSPLHF
few	TRBV14	TRBJ1-4	-	TGTGCCAGCAGCCATAGGACTAATGAAAAACTGTTTTTT	CASSHRTNEKLFF
many	TRBV4-2	TRBJ1-1	TRBD1	TGTGCCAGCAGCCAAATGACAGGGAGGACTGAAGCTTTCTTT	CASSQMTGRTEAFF
few	TRBV15	TRBJ1-5	-	TGTGCCACCAGCAGAGAGGGTTCACAGCCCCAGCATTTT	CATSREGSQPQHF
many	TRBV5-1	TRBJ1-5	TRBD1	TGCGCCAGCAGCCAGACAGGGAGCAGCAATCAGCCCCAGCATTTT	CASSQTGSSNQPQHF
-	TRBV28	TRBJ1-5	TRBD1	TGTGCCAGCGGAACAGGGGGCAATCAGCCCCAGCATTTT	CASGTGGNQPQHF
-	TRBV2	TRBJ1-2	-	TGTGCCAGCAGCTTAGATTATTGGGACGTTGGCTATGGCTACACCTTC	CASSLDYWDVGYGYTF
-	TRBV10-3	TRBJ2-2	-	TGTGCCATCACGACGAGGGAGAACACCGGGGAGCTGTTTTTT	CAITTRENTGELFF
many	TRBV7-2	TRBJ2-2	TRBD1	TGTGCCAGCAGCTTTACAGGGGCTGCGGGGGAGCTGTTTTTT	CASSFTGAAGELFF
-	TRBV5-1	TRBJ2-7	-	TGCGCCAGCAGCTTGTCCCCGGGGTTCGACGAGCAGTACTTC	CASSLSPGFDEQYF
-	TRBV6-5	TRBJ2-2	-	TGTGCCAGCAAGAGAATGAACACCGGGGAGCTGTTTTTT	CASKRMNTGELFF
-	TRBV9	TRBJ2-7	-	TGTGCCAGCAGTGTAGGACAGTTCTACGAGCAGTACTTC	CASSVGQFYEQYF
-	TRBV9	TRBJ2-5	-	TGTGCCAGCAGTCTCACATGGCTTCCAGAGACCCAGTACTTC	CASSLTWLPETQYF
few	TRBV29-1	TRBJ1-1	-	TGCAGCGTTGAAGTGCGGAACAGGGCTACTGAAGCTTTCTTT	CSVEVRNRATEAFF
few	TRBV25-1	TRBJ2-5	-	TGTGCCAGCAGTGAGGCCAGACCCGGTCGGACCCAGTACTTC	CASSEARPGRTQYF
many	TRBV11-2	TRBJ1-1	-	TGTGCCAGCAGCTTAAATCGGGTAAGAACTGAAGCTTTCTTT	CASSLNRVRTEAFF
-	TRBV3-1	TRBJ1-3	TRBD1	TGTGCCAGCAGCTGGACAGGGGTTGGAAACACCATATATTTT	CASSWTGVGNTIYF
many	TRBV24-1	TRBJ1-2	-	TGTGCCACCAGTGACCCCCGGGACCAGCGGTTGGGCTACACCTTC	CATSDPRDQRLGYTF
-	TRBV7-2	TRBJ2-5	-	TGTGCCAGCAGCTTAGCGGGGAACCAAGAGACCCGGTACTTC	CASSLAGNQETRYF
few	TRBV29-1	TRBJ1-3	-	TGCAGCTTGTTAAGTACCGTGAGTGCCAGCTCTGGAAACACCATATATTTT	CSLLSTVSASSGNTIYF